This TCR beta chain was profiled in a study of blood T cell repertoires in COVID-19. Study background: Spain, Italy and the United States supplied samples that represented acute and convalescent COVID-19. T cells, B-cell-depleted T cells, or PBMCs provided the cDNA or gDNA that served as material.

The authors' processing: Using reference gene primer amplification, nucleated cell counts were estimated. Assay: immunoSEQ multiplex PCR; the TCRdb copy retains only in-frame clones and omits some. V and J calls and clone size are those listed in that table; D and trimming were worked out from the DNA. The data hold over 55,000 clones, with 70% to 90% observed a single time. V was pared by 4 bases and J by 6 bases, with 6 bases of the junction left unmatched. In germline, CDR1 is KGHSH, CDR2 LQKENI. The length of the CDR3 is 15 residues. This clonotype was sampled from a human donor with active COVID-19. The donor label of this sample is uncertain. The rearrangement links TRBV18 to TRBJ1-6; TRBD1 matches 7 bases. Sequencing was carried out using peripheral blood. CDR3 loop: CASSRTGAFNSPLHF. CDR3 bases: TGTGCCAGCTCACGAACAGGGGCTTTTAATTCACCCCTCCACTTT.